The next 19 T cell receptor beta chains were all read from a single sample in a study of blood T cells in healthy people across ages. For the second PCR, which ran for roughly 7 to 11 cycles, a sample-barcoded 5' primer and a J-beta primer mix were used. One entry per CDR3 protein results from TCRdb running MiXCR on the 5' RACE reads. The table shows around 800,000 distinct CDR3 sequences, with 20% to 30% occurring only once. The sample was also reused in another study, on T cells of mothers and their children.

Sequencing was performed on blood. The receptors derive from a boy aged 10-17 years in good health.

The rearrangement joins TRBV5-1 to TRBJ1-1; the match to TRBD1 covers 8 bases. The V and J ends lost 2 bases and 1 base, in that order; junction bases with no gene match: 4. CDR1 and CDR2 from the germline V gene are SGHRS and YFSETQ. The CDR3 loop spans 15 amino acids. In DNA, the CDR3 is TGCGCCAGCAGCTTCGCAGGGGGCGAGAACACTGAAGCTTTCTTT. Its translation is CASSFAGGENTEAFF.

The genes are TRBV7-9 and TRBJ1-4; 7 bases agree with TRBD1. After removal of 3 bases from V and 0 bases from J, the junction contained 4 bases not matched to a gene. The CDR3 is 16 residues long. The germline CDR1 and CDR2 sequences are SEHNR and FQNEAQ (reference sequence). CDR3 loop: CASSFGTAATNEKLFF. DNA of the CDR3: TGTGCCAGCAGCTTCGGGACAGCTGCAACTAATGAAAAACTGTTTTTT.

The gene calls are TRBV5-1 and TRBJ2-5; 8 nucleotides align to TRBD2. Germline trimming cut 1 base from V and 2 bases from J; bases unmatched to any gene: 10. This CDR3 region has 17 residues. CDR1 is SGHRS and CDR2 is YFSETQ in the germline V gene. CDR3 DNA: TGCGCCAGCAGCTTGCGATCCGGGGGGGCAGGGCAAGAGACCCAGTACTTC. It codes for CASSLRSGGAGQETQYF.

CDR3 nucleotide sequence: TGCAGTGCTGACAGGGGTACCCACGAGCAGTACTTC. It is translated as CSADRGTHEQYF. The rearrangement uses TRBV20-1 and TRBJ2-7, with 8 bases matching TRBD1. The V gene end was trimmed by 5 bases and the J gene end by 5 bases; junction bases not matched to a gene: 5. The germline CDR1 and CDR2 sequences are DFQATT and SNEGSKA (reference sequence). The CDR3 is 12 residues long.

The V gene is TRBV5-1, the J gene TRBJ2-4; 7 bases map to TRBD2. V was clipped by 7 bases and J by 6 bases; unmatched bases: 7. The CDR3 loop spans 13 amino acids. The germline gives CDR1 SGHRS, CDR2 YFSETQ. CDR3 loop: CASSRGDGNIQYF. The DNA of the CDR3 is TGCGCCAGCTCCCGGGGGGACGGAAACATTCAGTACTTC. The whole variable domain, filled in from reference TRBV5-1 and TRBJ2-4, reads KAGVTQTPRYLIKTRGQQVTLSCSPISGHRSVSWYQQTPGQGLQFLFEYFSETQRNKGNFPGRFSGRQFSNSRSEMNVSTLELGDSALYLCASSRGDGNIQYFGAGTRLSVL.

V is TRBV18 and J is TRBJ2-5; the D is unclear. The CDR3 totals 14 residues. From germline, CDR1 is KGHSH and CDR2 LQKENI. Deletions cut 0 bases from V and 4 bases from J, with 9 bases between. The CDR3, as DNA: TGTGCCAGCTCACCACCGGTCAGAGGAGAGACCCAGTACTTC. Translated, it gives CASSPPVRGETQYF. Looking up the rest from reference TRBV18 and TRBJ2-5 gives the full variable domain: NAGVMQNPRHLVRRRGQEARLRCSPMKGHSHVYWYRQLPEEGLKFMVYLQKENIIDESGMPKERFSAEFPKEGPSILRIQQVVRGDSAAYFCASSPPVRGETQYFGPGTRLLVL.

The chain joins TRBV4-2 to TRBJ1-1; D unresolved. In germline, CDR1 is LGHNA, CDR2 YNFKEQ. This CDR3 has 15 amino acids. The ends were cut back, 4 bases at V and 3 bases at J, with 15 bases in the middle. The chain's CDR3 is CASSPDEGYYTEAFF. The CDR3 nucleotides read TGTGCCAGCAGCCCCGATGAGGGATATTACACTGAAGCTTTCTTT.

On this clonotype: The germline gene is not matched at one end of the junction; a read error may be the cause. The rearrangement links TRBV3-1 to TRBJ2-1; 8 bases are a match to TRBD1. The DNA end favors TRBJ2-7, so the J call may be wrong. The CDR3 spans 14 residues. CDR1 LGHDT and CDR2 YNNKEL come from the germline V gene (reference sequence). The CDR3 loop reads CGSSRRQGPYEQYF. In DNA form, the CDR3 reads TGTGGCAGCAGCCGGCGACAGGGGCCGTACGAGCAGTACTTC.

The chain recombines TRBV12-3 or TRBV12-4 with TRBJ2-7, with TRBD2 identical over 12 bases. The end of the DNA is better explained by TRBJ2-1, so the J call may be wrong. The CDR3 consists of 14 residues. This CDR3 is CASTKTSGGSEQFF. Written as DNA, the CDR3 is TGTGCCAGCACTAAGACTAGCGGGGGATCTGAGCAGTTCTTC.

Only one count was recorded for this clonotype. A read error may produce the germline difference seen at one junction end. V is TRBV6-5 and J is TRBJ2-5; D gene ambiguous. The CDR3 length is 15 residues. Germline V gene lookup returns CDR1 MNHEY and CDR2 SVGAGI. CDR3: CACSYHAVEVETQYF. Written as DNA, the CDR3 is TGTGCCTGCAGTTACCATGCCGTAGAAGTCGAGACCCAGTACTTC.

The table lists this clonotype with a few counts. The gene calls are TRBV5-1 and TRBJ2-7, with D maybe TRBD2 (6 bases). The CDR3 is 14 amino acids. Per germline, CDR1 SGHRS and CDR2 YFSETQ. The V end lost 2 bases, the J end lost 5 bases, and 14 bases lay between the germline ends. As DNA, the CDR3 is TGCGCCAGCAGCTTAGCCGGGACTCAGGACGAGCAGTACTTC. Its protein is CASSLAGTQDEQYF.

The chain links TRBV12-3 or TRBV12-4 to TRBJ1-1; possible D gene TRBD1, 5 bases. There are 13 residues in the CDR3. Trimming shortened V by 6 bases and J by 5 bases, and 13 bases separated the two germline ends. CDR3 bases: TGTGCCAGCAGGCCGCAGGGCAGGACTGAAGCTTTCTTT. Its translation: CASRPQGRTEAFF.

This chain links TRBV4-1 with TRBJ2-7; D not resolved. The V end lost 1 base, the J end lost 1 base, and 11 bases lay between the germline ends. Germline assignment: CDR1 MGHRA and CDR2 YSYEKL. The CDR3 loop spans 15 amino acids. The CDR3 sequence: CASSQGFDLSYEQYV. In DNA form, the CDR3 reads TGCGCCAGCAGCCAAGGGTTCGACTTGTCCTACGAGCAGTACGTC.

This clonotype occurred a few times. The CDR3 spells CASSLSSIRGEKETQYF. CDR3 sequence (DNA): TGTGCCAGCAGCCTTAGTAGTATCAGAGGGGAAAAAGAGACCCAGTACTTC. The V gene is TRBV7-2, the J gene TRBJ2-5; D might be TRBD1 or TRBD2, each matching 5 bases. V was clipped by 5 bases and J by 3 bases, with 22 bases between them. CDR3 length: 17 amino acids. In germline, CDR1 is SGHTA, CDR2 FQGNSA. Full variable domain (remainder filled in from reference TRBV7-2 and TRBJ2-5): GAGVSQSPSNKVTEKGKDVELRCDPISGHTALYWYRQSLGQGLEFLIYFQGNSAPDKSGLPSDRFSAERTGGSVSTLTIQRTQQEDSAVYLCASSLSSIRGEKETQYFGPGTRLLVL.

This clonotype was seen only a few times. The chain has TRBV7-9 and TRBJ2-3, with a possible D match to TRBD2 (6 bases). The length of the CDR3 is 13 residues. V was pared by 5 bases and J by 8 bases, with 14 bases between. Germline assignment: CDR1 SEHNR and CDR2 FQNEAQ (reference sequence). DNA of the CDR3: TGTGCCAGCAGCCCGGGGGTGAGGCGTACGCAGTATTTT. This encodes CASSPGVRRTQYF.

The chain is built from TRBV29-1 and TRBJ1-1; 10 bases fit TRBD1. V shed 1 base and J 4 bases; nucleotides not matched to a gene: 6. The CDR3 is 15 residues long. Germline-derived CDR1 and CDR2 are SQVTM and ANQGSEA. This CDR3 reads CSVEGDRGFPTEAFF. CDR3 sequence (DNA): TGCAGCGTTGAAGGGGACAGGGGTTTCCCCACTGAAGCTTTCTTT.

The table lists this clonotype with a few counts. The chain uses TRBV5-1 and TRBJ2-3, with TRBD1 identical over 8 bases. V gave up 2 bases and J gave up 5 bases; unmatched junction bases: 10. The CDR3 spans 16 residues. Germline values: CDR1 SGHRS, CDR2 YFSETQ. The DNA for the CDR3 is TGCGCCAGCAGCTTTTCGGCTGGGACAGGCGAAGATACGCAGTATTTT. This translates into CASSFSAGTGEDTQYF.

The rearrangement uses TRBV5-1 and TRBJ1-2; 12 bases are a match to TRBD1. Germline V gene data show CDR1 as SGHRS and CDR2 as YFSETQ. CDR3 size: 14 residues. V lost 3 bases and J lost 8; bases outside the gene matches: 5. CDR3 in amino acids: CASSSPGQGAGYTF. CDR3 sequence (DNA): TGCGCCAGCAGCTCTCCGGGACAGGGGGCAGGCTACACCTTC.

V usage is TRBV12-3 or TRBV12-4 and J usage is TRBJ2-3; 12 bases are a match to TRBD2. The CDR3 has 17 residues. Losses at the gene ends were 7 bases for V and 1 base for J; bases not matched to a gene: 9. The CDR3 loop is CASTDPGLAGRTDTQYF. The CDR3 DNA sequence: TGTGCCAGCACAGACCCGGGACTAGCGGGCCGCACAGATACGCAGTATTTT.